These 26 T cell receptor beta chains were all obtained from the same sample, sequenced in a study of blood T cell repertoires in COVID-19. Method: immunoSEQ multiplex PCR; TCRdb's copy keeps in-frame clones and lacks some. This table has roughly 34,000 clones, about 80% appearing once. Sequenced: peripheral blood. These receptors originate from a woman between 65 and 79 years old with acute or convalescent COVID-19.

V gene TRBV6-4 combines with J gene TRBJ2-1; D might be TRBD2 (6 bases). The CDR3 runs to 16 residues. CDR1 is MRHNA, CDR2 SNTAGT, per germline. The V end was cut by 1 base, the J end by 2 bases, with 12 bases between. The CDR3 DNA follows: TGTGCCAGCAGTGACTGGTCGGGAGCGGCCTACAATGAGCAGTTCTTC. This sequence encodes CASSDWSGAAYNEQFF.

The rearrangement joins TRBV7-9 to TRBJ2-1, with 7 bases that match TRBD2. The J segment lost 8 bases and the V segment lost 4 bases, leaving 17 bases of the junction unmatched. Germline V gene sequence: CDR1 SEHNR, CDR2 FQNEAQ (reference sequence). This CDR3 region has 17 residues. Written as DNA, the CDR3 is TGTGCCAGCAGCTCCTCCCTCCTAGCGGCCTCTTTTTATGAGCAGTTCTTC. Amino acid sequence: CASSSSLLAASFYEQFF.

This clone was observed once. The rearrangement links TRBV2 to TRBJ2-1; 7 positions match TRBD1. Germline CDR1 is SNHLY and CDR2 is FYNNEI. V trimming: 2 bases; J trimming: 2 bases; junction bases outside the gene matches: 3. The CDR3 covers 15 residues. CDR3 residues: CASSEHRGPYNEQFF. In DNA form, the CDR3 reads TGTGCCAGCAGTGAACACAGGGGACCCTACAATGAGCAGTTCTTC.

The V gene is TRBV6-5, the J gene TRBJ2-2; D not resolved. CDR3 length equals 15 residues. Germline V gene data show CDR1 as MNHEY and CDR2 as SVGAGI. Trimming cost V 7 bases and J 3 bases, with 15 bases left between them. The DNA of the CDR3 is TGTGCCAGCAAACAAGAGGTTGCCGACACCGGGGAGCTGTTTTTT. It is translated as CASKQEVADTGELFF.

The rearrangement uses TRBV24-1 and TRBJ2-1; 9 bases fit TRBD2. V lost 4 bases to trimming and J lost 2 bases; unmatched junction nucleotides: 2. CDR1 is KGHDR and CDR2 is SFDVKD in the germline V gene. The length of the CDR3 is 15 residues. The chain's CDR3 is CATSDPSGAYNEQFF. The DNA of the CDR3 is TGTGCCACCAGTGACCCTAGCGGGGCCTACAATGAGCAGTTCTTC.

This chain links TRBV29-1 with TRBJ2-1; 11 nucleotides line up with TRBD2. J lost 8 bases, V lost 2 bases, and 11 bases had no gene match. Germline V gene sequence: CDR1 SQVTM, CDR2 ANQGSEA. This CDR3 comprises 16 residues. CDR3 sequence (DNA): TGCAGCGTTGAATCGGCTAGCGGGGGGAAAACGTATGAGCAGTTCTTC. It translates to CSVESASGGKTYEQFF.

The chain has TRBV5-5 and TRBJ1-2, with 12 bases matching TRBD1. CDR1 SGHKS and CDR2 YYEKEE come from the germline V gene (reference sequence). The J segment lost 8 bases and the V segment lost 4 bases, leaving 9 bases of the junction unmatched. The CDR3 is 15 amino acids. The CDR3 loop is CASSPAGTGGGGYTF. The CDR3 DNA reads TGTGCCAGCAGCCCTGCCGGGACAGGGGGCGGAGGCTACACCTTC.

V and J are TRBV18 and TRBJ2-6, with a possible D match to TRBD2 (5 bases). V was cut by 3 bases and J by 0 bases, with 12 bases left in between. From germline, CDR1 is KGHSH and CDR2 LQKENI. This CDR3 is built from 17 residues. DNA for the CDR3: TGTGCCAGCTCACCCCCGGGGTCGAACTCTGGGGCCAACGTCCTGACTTTC. Protein product: CASSPPGSNSGANVLTF.

This rearrangement joins TRBV19 to TRBJ2-3; 8 nucleotides agree with TRBD2. This CDR3 is 18 amino acids long. CDR1 and CDR2 (germline): LNHDA, SQIVND (reference sequence). The V and J ends lost 4 bases and 5 bases, in that order; junction bases with no gene match: 17. CDR3 coding DNA: TGTGCCAGTAGTAGGGAGCGTGTTACCGGGGGGGGAGTAGATACGCAGTATTTT. This codes for CASSRERVTGGGVDTQYF.

This chain uses TRBV9 with TRBJ1-1, with D unclear. Germline CDR1 is SGDLS and CDR2 is YYNGEE. The germline V and J ends were trimmed by 1 base and 5 bases, with 9 bases remaining between them. This CDR3 is built from 13 residues. The CDR3 DNA is TGTGCCAGCAGCGTATCGGAGAGAACTGAAGCTTTCTTT. Encoded protein: CASSVSERTEAFF.

The V gene is TRBV7-2, the J gene TRBJ2-5; 9 nucleotides line up with TRBD1. This CDR3 has 15 amino acids. V gave up 4 bases and J gave up 4 bases; unmatched junction bases: 7. Germline lookup yields CDR1 SGHTA and CDR2 FQGNSA. The CDR3 bases are TGTGCCAGCAGCTCAGGACAGGGGAGCGGAGAGACCCAGTACTTC. It yields the protein CASSSGQGSGETQYF.

The chain employs TRBV11-2 and TRBJ1-5; weak D call: TRBD1 (6 bases). Germline V lookup: CDR1 SGHAT, CDR2 FQNNGV. The CDR3 has 16 residues. Trimming shortened V by 0 bases and J by 6 bases, and 15 bases separated the two germline ends. The CDR3 nucleotides read TGTGCCAGCAGCTTAGACTTCGGGGGGGCGCGTCAGCCCCAGCATTTT. Protein product: CASSLDFGGARQPQHF.

The rearrangement joins TRBV5-1 to TRBJ2-5; D is perhaps TRBD2 (5 bases). The germline V and J ends were trimmed by 2 bases and 5 bases, with 13 bases remaining between them. The CDR3 is 14 residues long. The V gene's germline CDR1 is SGHRS and CDR2 YFSETQ. The DNA for the CDR3 is TGCGCCAGCAGCTTTGGACTCTTTGGGGAGACCCAGTACTTC. Protein product: CASSFGLFGETQYF. The whole variable domain, remainder taken from reference TRBV5-1 and TRBJ2-5, is KAGVTQTPRYLIKTRGQQVTLSCSPISGHRSVSWYQQTPGQGLQFLFEYFSETQRNKGNFPGRFSGRQFSNSRSEMNVSTLELGDSALYLCASSFGLFGETQYFGPGTRLLVL.

The J gene is TRBJ1-4, the V gene TRBV27; 9 bases match TRBD1. CDR3 size: 16 residues. CDR1 is MNHEY and CDR2 is SMNVEV in the germline V gene (reference sequence). Unmatched junction bases numbered 12, after V lost 5 bases and J lost 8 bases. CDR3 region: CASSPVRLQGAEKLFF. The CDR3, as DNA: TGTGCCAGCAGTCCAGTGCGCCTACAGGGGGCGGAAAAACTGTTTTTT.

The chain employs TRBV6-5 and TRBJ2-1; 8 nucleotides align to TRBD2. V shed 7 bases and J 7 bases; nucleotides not matched to a gene: 9. CDR1 is MNHEY, CDR2 SVGAGI, per germline. The CDR3 sequence is 14 residues long. The CDR3: CASNPGLGWNEQFF. In DNA form, the CDR3 reads TGTGCCAGCAACCCGGGACTAGGCTGGAATGAGCAGTTCTTC.

This chain uses TRBV7-6 with TRBJ2-1; 7 positions agree with TRBD1. The germline CDR1 and CDR2 sequences are SGHVS and FNYEAQ. This CDR3 has 17 residues. The trim removed 5 bases at V and 1 base at J, leaving 11 bases unmatched. This CDR3 reads CASSAYRGEGSYNEQFF. Here the CDR3 DNA reads TGTGCCAGCAGCGCCTACAGGGGCGAAGGGTCCTACAATGAGCAGTTCTTC. The full variable domain, completed using reference TRBV7-6 and TRBJ2-1, is GAGVSQSPRYKVTKRGQDVALRCDPISGHVSLYWYRQALGQGPEFLTYFNYEAQQDKSGLPNDRFSAERPEGSISTLTIQRTEQRDSAMYRCASSAYRGEGSYNEQFFGPGTRLTVL.

This clone was seen more than once but under ten times. The chain has TRBV2 and TRBJ1-5, with 9 bases lining up with TRBD1. The CDR3 length is 14 residues. Germline V lookup: CDR1 SNHLY, CDR2 FYNNEI. Losses at the gene ends were 6 bases for V and 7 bases for J; bases not matched to a gene: 7. CDR3 protein: CASSGQGNQQPQHF. The CDR3 bases are TGTGCCAGCAGCGGACAGGGGAATCAGCAGCCCCAGCATTTT.

This clone occurred a few times. This chain joins TRBV28 and TRBJ1-2; the D is unclear. The length of the CDR3 is 14 residues. V lost 6 bases, J lost 5 bases, and 16 bases lay in between. The germline gives CDR1 MDHEN, CDR2 SYDVKM. The CDR3, as DNA: TGTGCCAGCAGATCCTCGACCCCCGGGTATGGCTACACCTTC. Protein: CASRSSTPGYGYTF.

V usage is TRBV11-2 and J usage is TRBJ2-3; 10 nucleotides match TRBD2. This CDR3 is 16 amino acids long. The J segment lost 3 bases and the V segment lost 5 bases, leaving 8 bases of the junction unmatched. The germline gives CDR1 SGHAT, CDR2 FQNNGV. The CDR3 loop reads CASSPGLAAMTDTQYF. The CDR3 bases are TGTGCCAGCAGCCCCGGACTAGCGGCTATGACAGATACGCAGTATTTT.

The V gene is TRBV7-2, the J gene TRBJ1-3; no firm D call. The CDR3 is 13 amino acids. Trimming stripped 1 base from V and 3 bases from J, with 4 bases between. Germline CDR1 reads SGHTA; CDR2 reads FQGNSA. Here the CDR3 reads CASSLGSGNTIYF. The DNA of the CDR3 is TGTGCCAGCAGCTTAGGTAGTGGAAACACCATATATTTT.

This rearrangement joins TRBV6-5 to TRBJ2-2; D uncertain. Looked up from germline, CDR1 is MNHEY and CDR2 is SVGAGI. The CDR3 has 14 amino acids. Between the trimmed V and J ends, which lost 8 bases and 8 bases, there was a span of 18 bases. CDR3 nucleotides: TGTGCCAGCTCAAGCTCCTTTAACGCGGGGGAGCTGTTTTTT. Protein sequence: CASSSSFNAGELFF.

A few counts support this clone. This rearrangement joins TRBV9 to TRBJ2-1; tentative D call: TRBD2 (6 bases). Germline CDR1 and CDR2: SGDLS and YYNGEE. V lost 1 base to trimming and J lost 6 bases, with 20 bases between them. The CDR3 length is 17 residues. The CDR3 coding sequence is TGTGCCAGCAGCGTACGGCCGGCTAGCGTGGTATCCAATGAGCAGTTCTTC. This encodes CASSVRPASVVSNEQFF.

V is TRBV4-1 and J is TRBJ1-1; 7 nucleotides match TRBD1. CDR1 is MGHRA and CDR2 is YSYEKL in the germline V gene. V was clipped by 4 bases and J by 1 base; unmatched bases: 6. This CDR3 region has 15 residues. Here the CDR3 reads CASSRQGARNTEAFF. In DNA form, the CDR3 reads TGCGCCAGCAGCCGACAGGGTGCGCGGAACACTGAAGCTTTCTTT.

The chain uses TRBV4-2 and TRBJ2-7; 10 positions match TRBD2. V was clipped by 0 bases and J by 2 bases; unmatched bases: 10. CDR3 length: 18 residues. CDR1 is LGHNA and CDR2 is YNFKEQ in the germline V gene. CDR3 loop: CASSQEGYSGRITYEQYF. DNA of the CDR3: TGTGCCAGCAGCCAAGAGGGATATAGCGGGAGGATTACCTACGAGCAGTACTTC.

The chain recombines TRBV6-5 with TRBJ1-2, with a possible D match to TRBD1 (6 bases). V gave up 5 bases and J gave up 7 bases, with 14 bases separating them. This CDR3 is 13 amino acids long. Per the germline V gene, CDR1 is MNHEY and CDR2 is SVGAGI. The CDR3 reads CASSQDSSAGYTF. The CDR3 DNA reads TGTGCCAGCAGTCAGGACAGCTCCGCTGGCTACACCTTC.

This clone has just a few counts. This rearrangement joins TRBV2 to TRBJ1-4; D may be TRBD1 (5 bases). Germline assignment: CDR1 SNHLY and CDR2 FYNNEI. V was pared by 5 bases and J by 8 bases, with 15 bases between. The CDR3 extends over 14 amino acids. The CDR3, as DNA: TGTGCCAGCAGTTCGGACGGAGGGGACGAAAAACTGTTTTTT. The encoded protein is CASSSDGGDEKLFF. The full variable domain, with the rest looked up from reference TRBV2 and TRBJ1-4, is EPEVTQTPSHQVTQMGQEVILRCVPISNHLYFYWYRQILGQKVEFLVSFYNNEISEKSEIFDDQFSVERPDGSNFTLKIRSTKLEDSAMYFCASSSDGGDEKLFFGSGTQLSVL.